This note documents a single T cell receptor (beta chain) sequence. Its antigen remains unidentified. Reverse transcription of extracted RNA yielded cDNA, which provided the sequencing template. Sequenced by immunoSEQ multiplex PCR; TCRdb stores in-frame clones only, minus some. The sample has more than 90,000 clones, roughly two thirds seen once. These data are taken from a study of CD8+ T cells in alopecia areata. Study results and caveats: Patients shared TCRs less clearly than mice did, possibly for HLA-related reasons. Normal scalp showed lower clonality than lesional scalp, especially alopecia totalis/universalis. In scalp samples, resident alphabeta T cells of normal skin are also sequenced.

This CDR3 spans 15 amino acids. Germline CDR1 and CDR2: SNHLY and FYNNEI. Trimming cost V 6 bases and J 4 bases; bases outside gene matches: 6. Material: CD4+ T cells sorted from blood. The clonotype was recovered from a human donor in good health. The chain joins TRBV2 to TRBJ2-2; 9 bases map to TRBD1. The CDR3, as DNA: TGTGCCAGCAGCCCCCGGACAGGGGCCACCGGGGAGCTGTTTTTT. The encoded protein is CASSPRTGATGELFF.